These 15 T cell receptor beta chains were all obtained from the same sample, sequenced in a study of blood T cells in healthy people across ages (dated by TCRdb to 2015 to 2017). Library creation used 5' RACE. Sequencer: Illumina HiSeq 2500. The second PCR ran for roughly 7 to 12 cycles and used a J-beta primer mix along with a sample-barcoded 5' primer. The public reads were quality trimmed at Q25 with fastp and then assembled into clones with MiXCR by TCRdb, keeping productive beta chains. A single entry per CDR3 protein holds the most common genes and DNA from its merged rows. The sample contains around 650,000 distinct CDR3 sequences, approximately 40% of them found a single time. The ten largest clones add up to 30% of the sample. The sample consisted of blood. The receptors derive from a man aged 80 or over in good health.

CDR3 sequence reads: CASTPQGVGTDTQYF. DNA for the CDR3: TGTGCCAGCACTCCACAGGGAGTAGGGACAGATACGCAGTATTTT. The V and J genes are TRBV25-1 and TRBJ2-3; D is possibly TRBD1 (6 bases). The CDR3 loop spans 15 amino acids. Germline CDR1 reads MGHDK; CDR2 reads SYGVNS. The germline V and J ends were trimmed by 7 bases and 3 bases, with 17 bases remaining between them.

The chain carries TRBV7-9 and TRBJ1-4; 9 bases align to TRBD1. This CDR3 is 15 amino acids long. V was clipped by 5 bases and J by 5 bases; unmatched bases: 6. CDR1 and CDR2 from the germline V gene are SEHNR and FQNEAQ (reference sequence). DNA of the CDR3: TGTGCCAGCAGCCGCCGACAGGGGGGGAATGAAAAACTGTTTTTT. It yields the protein CASSRRQGGNEKLFF.

The rearrangement uses TRBV4-1 and TRBJ1-4; D is possibly TRBD1 (5 bases). Germline V CDR1 and CDR2: MGHRA, YSYEKL. The CDR3 length is 14 residues. Written as DNA, the CDR3 is TGCGCGGCAGGAAGCGAGGGGTCTAATGAAAAACTGTTTTTT. Protein: CAAGSEGSNEKLFF.

The V gene is TRBV7-2, the J gene TRBJ2-2; the D gene is possibly TRBD2 (5 bases). V lost 2 bases to trimming and J lost 6 bases, with 10 bases between them. Germline V lookup: CDR1 SGHTA, CDR2 FQGNSA. The CDR3 loop spans 14 amino acids. CDR3: CASSLYEGPGELFF. In DNA, the CDR3 is TGTGCCAGCAGCTTATACGAGGGTCCCGGGGAGCTGTTTTTT.

Points on this clonotype: A much more abundant neighbour one base away suggests this may be a read error. The gene calls are TRBV3-1 and TRBJ2-1; D is unresolved. Germline CDR1 and CDR2: LGHDT and YNNKEL (reference sequence). The CDR3 loop spans 14 amino acids. V shed 4 bases and J shed 7 bases, with 14 bases lying between them. The CDR3 loop reads CASSPGISINEQFF. The CDR3, as DNA: TGTGCCAGCAGCCCCGGAATTTCGATAAATGAGCAGTTCTTC.

The chain is built from TRBV7-9 and TRBJ2-1; 8 bases are shared with TRBD1. The CDR3 spans 16 residues. CDR1 SEHNR and CDR2 FQNEAQ come from the germline V gene (reference sequence). V was pared by 5 bases and J by 3 bases, with 9 bases of the junction left unmatched. In DNA, the CDR3 is TGTGCCAGCAGCCGACAGGGGCAAAGTTACTACAATGAGCAGTTCTTC. It encodes CASSRQGQSYYNEQFF.

Points on this clonotype: A single base separates this from a much larger clone, so it may be a read error. The chain is built from TRBV18 and TRBJ2-1, with TRBD1 matching 7 bases. The CDR3 consists of 16 residues. Germline assignment: CDR1 KGHSH and CDR2 LQKENI. Trimming removed 3 bases from V and 6 bases from J; junction bases left unmatched: 11. DNA of the CDR3: TGTGCCAGCTCACCTTATCCGGGACAGAGGATCAATGAGCAGTTCTTC. Translated: CASSPYPGQRINEQFF. Using reference TRBV18 and TRBJ2-1 for the parts outside the CDR3, the full variable domain is NAGVMQNPRHLVRRRGQEARLRCSPMKGHSHVYWYRQLPEEGLKFMVYLQKENIIDESGMPKERFSAEFPKEGPSILRIQQVVRGDSAAYFCASSPYPGQRINEQFFGPGTRLTVL.

This clonotype turned up a few times. The chain is built from TRBV11-3 and TRBJ2-7; D unresolved. The J call may be in error: the DNA end matches TRBJ2-5 better. CDR1 and CDR2 from the germline V gene are SGHNT and YENEEA. The CDR3 totals 13 residues. CDR3: CASSLLDGQTQYF. As DNA, the CDR3 is TGTGCCAGCAGCTTATTGGACGGACAGACCCAGTACTTC.

The CDR3 sequence: CASSPPTGDTEAFF. DNA for the CDR3: TGTGCCAGCAGCCCTCCCACAGGGGATACTGAAGCTTTCTTT. The rearrangement links TRBV7-9 to TRBJ1-1; 7 positions match TRBD1. The CDR3 has 14 residues. Germline values: CDR1 SEHNR, CDR2 FQNEAQ (reference sequence). V was clipped by 5 bases and J by 5 bases; unmatched bases: 8.

The chain uses TRBV7-2 and TRBJ2-3; 7 nucleotides align to TRBD2. Germline V gene data show CDR1 as SGHTA and CDR2 as FQGNSA. V gave up 1 base and J gave up 14 bases; unmatched junction bases: 15. This CDR3 has 15 amino acids. The CDR3 protein is CASSLGLASGRYAYF. CDR3 coding DNA: TGTGCCAGCAGCTTAGGACTAGCTAGTGGCAGATACGCGTATTTT.

The gene calls are TRBV6-5 and TRBJ1-1, with a possible D match to TRBD1 (6 bases). Looked up from germline, CDR1 is MNHEY and CDR2 is SVGAGI. The CDR3 has 15 amino acids. V lost 0 bases and J lost 1, with 9 bases in between. The DNA for the CDR3 is TGTGCCAGCAGTTACTCGGTCAGGGGGAACACTGAAGCTTTCTTT. It codes for CASSYSVRGNTEAFF.

The CDR3: CSAPGQGADTQYF. DNA of the CDR3: TGCAGTGCCCCGGGACAGGGGGCAGATACGCAGTATTTT. V is TRBV20-1 and J is TRBJ2-3, with TRBD1 matching 11 bases. V trimming: 6 bases; J trimming: 4 bases; junction bases outside the gene matches: 3. CDR3 length equals 13 residues. Germline values: CDR1 DFQATT, CDR2 SNEGSKA (reference sequence).

The genes are TRBV6-2 or TRBV6-3 and TRBJ2-1; 11 bases are a match to TRBD2. The V and J ends lost 3 bases and 6 bases, in that order; junction bases with no gene match: 10. The CDR3 runs to 17 residues. The germline gives CDR1 MNHEY, CDR2 SVGEGT. The CDR3 region has the DNA TGTGCCAGCAGTTATACTAGCGGGGGCCTACAGGGCAATGAGCAGTTCTTC. Amino acid sequence: CASSYTSGGLQGNEQFF.

A few counts support this clonotype. This rearrangement joins TRBV3-1 to TRBJ2-7, with TRBD2 matching over 14 bases. The CDR3 covers 16 residues. V lost 1 base and J lost 4; bases outside the gene matches: 3. Germline CDR1 reads LGHDT; CDR2 reads YNNKEL (reference sequence). The CDR3 protein is CASSQGLAGGPYEQYF. The CDR3 nucleotides are TGTGCCAGCAGCCAAGGACTAGCGGGAGGGCCTTACGAGCAGTACTTC.

The chain joins TRBV25-1 to TRBJ1-2; 9 bases are shared with TRBD1. Germline lookup yields CDR1 MGHDK and CDR2 SYGVNS. The CDR3 sequence is 16 residues long. The V and J ends lost 8 bases and 5 bases, in that order; junction bases with no gene match: 15. The CDR3 loop reads CASEPRSGQGKYGYTF. The CDR3 nucleotides are TGTGCCAGCGAACCCCGCTCGGGACAGGGAAAATATGGCTACACCTTC.